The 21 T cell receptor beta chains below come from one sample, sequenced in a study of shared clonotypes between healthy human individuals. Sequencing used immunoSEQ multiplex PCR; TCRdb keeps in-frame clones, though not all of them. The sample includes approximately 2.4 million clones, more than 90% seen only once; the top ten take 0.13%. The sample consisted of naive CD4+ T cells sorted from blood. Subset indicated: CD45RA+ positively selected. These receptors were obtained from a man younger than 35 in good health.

This chain's CDR3 is CATRLGGSGNTIYF. CDR3 sequence (DNA): TGTGCCACGCGCCTAGGGGGCTCTGGAAACACCATATATTTT. The V call is TRBV6-5, the J call TRBJ1-3, with a weak D call TRBD1 (6 bases). Trimming left V 10 bases short and J 0 bases short, with 13 bases between. The germline gives CDR1 MNHEY, CDR2 SVGAGI. CDR3 length equals 14 residues.

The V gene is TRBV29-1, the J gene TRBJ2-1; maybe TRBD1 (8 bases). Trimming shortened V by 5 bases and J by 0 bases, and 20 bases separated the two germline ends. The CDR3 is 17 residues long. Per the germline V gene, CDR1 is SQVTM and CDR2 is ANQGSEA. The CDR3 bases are TGCAGCGTTACCTCAACCGGGGGGACAGGCTCCTACAATGAGCAGTTCTTC. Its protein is CSVTSTGGTGSYNEQFF.

The CDR3 reads CAWSAGGSGANVLTF. DNA for the CDR3: TGTGCCTGGAGTGCGGGGGGCTCTGGGGCCAACGTCCTGACTTTC. This rearrangement joins TRBV30 to TRBJ2-6; 7 positions match TRBD2. The CDR3 has 15 residues. J lost 0 bases, V lost 1 base, and 0 bases had no gene match. Germline V lookup: CDR1 GTSNPN, CDR2 SVGIG (reference sequence).

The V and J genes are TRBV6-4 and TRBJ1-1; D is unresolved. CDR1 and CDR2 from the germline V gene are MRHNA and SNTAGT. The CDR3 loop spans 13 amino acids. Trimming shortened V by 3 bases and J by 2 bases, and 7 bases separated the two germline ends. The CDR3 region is CASSEQINTEAFF. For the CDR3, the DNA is TGTGCCAGCAGTGAACAGATAAACACTGAAGCTTTCTTT.

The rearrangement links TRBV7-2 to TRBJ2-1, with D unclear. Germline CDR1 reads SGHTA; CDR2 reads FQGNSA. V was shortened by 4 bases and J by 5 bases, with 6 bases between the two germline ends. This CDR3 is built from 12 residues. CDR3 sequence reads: CASSYLNNEQFF. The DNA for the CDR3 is TGTGCCAGCAGCTACCTGAACAATGAGCAGTTCTTC.

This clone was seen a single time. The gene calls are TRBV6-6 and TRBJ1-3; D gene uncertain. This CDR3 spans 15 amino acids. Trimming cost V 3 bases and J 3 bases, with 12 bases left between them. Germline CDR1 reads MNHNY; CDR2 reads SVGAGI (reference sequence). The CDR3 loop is CASSYTGDVGNTIYF. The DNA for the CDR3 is TGTGCCAGCAGTTATACCGGGGATGTTGGAAACACCATATATTTT.

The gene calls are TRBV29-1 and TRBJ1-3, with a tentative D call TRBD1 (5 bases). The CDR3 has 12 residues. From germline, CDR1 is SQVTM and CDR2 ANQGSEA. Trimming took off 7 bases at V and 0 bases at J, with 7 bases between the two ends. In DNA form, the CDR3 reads TGCAGCGCTACAGGCTCTGGAAACACCATATATTTT. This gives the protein CSATGSGNTIYF.

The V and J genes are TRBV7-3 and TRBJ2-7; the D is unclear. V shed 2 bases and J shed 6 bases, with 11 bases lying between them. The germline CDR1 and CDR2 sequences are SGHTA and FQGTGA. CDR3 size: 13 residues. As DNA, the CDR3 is TGTGCCAGCAGCTTATCATCGTTCGGCGAGCAGTACTTC. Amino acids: CASSLSSFGEQYF.

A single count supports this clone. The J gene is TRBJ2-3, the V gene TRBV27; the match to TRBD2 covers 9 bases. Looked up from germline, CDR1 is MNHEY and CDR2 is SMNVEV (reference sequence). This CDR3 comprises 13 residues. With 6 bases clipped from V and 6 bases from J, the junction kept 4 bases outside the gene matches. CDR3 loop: CASRLAGRDTQYF. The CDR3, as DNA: TGTGCCAGCAGGCTAGCGGGAAGGGATACGCAGTATTTT.

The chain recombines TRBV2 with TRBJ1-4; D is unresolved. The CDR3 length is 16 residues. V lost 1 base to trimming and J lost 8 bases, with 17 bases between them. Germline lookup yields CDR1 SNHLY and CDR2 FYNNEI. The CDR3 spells CASSEGLPTIGEKLFF. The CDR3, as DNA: TGTGCCAGCAGTGAAGGACTCCCCACTATCGGAGAAAAACTGTTTTTT. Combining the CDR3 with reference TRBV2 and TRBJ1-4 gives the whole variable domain EPEVTQTPSHQVTQMGQEVILRCVPISNHLYFYWYRQILGQKVEFLVSFYNNEISEKSEIFDDQFSVERPDGSNFTLKIRSTKLEDSAMYFCASSEGLPTIGEKLFFGSGTQLSVL.

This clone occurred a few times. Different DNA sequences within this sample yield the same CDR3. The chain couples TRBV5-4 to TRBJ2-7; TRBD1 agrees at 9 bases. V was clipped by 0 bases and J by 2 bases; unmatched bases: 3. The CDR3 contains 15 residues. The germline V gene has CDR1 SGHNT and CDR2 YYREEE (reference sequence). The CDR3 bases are TGTGCCAGCAGCTTGGGAGGGACAGGGACCTACGAGCAGTACTTC. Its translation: CASSLGGTGTYEQYF.

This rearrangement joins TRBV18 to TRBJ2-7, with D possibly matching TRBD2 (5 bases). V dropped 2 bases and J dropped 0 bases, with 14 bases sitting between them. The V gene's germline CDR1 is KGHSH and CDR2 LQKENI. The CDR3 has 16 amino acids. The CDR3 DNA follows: TGTGCCAGCTCACCATCCGCGGGTCAAAGCTCCTACGAGCAGTACTTC. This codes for CASSPSAGQSSYEQYF.

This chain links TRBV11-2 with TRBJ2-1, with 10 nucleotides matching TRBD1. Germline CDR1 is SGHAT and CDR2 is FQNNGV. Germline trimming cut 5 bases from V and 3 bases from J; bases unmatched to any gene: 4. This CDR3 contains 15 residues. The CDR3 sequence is CASSPDRGDYNEQFF. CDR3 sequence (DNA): TGTGCCAGCAGCCCGGACAGGGGGGACTACAATGAGCAGTTCTTC.

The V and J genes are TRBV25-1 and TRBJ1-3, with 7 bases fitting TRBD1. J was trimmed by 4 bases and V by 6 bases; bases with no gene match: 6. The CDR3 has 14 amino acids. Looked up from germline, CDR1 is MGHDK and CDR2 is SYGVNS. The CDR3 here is CASRRTGVGNTIYF. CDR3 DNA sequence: TGTGCCAGCAGACGAACAGGGGTGGGAAACACCATATATTTT.

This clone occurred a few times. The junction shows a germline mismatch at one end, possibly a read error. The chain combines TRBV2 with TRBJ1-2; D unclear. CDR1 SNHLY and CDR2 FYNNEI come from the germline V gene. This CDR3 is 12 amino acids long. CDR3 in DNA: TGTGCCAGCAGTGAAGCGGACTACGGCTACACCTTC. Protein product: CASSEADYGYTF.

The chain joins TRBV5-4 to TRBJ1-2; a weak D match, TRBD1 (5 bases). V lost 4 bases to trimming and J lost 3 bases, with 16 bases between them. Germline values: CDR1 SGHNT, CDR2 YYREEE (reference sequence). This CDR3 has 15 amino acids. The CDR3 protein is CASSPIALGDYGYTF. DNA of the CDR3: TGTGCCAGCAGCCCTATCGCCCTGGGGGACTATGGCTACACCTTC.

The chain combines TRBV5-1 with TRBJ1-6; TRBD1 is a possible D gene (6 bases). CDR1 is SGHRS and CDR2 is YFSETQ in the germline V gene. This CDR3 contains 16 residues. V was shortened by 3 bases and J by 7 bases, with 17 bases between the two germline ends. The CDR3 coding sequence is TGCGCCAGCAGCTCGGCGGGGTGGGGGCCAAATTCACCCCTCCACTTT. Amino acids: CASSSAGWGPNSPLHF.

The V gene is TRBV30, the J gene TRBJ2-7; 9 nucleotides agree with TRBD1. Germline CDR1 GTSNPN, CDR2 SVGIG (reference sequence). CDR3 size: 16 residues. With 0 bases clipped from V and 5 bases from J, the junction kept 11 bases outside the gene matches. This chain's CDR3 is CAWSVTGTGTFDEQYF. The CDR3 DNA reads TGTGCCTGGAGTGTGACCGGGACAGGGACCTTTGACGAGCAGTACTTC.

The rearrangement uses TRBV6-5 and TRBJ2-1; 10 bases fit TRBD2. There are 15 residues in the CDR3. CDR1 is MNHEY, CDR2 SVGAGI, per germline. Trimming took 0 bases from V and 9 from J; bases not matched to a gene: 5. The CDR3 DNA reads TGTGCCAGCAGTTACTCGTCTAGCGGGAGAGGTGAGCAGTTCTTC. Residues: CASSYSSSGRGEQFF.

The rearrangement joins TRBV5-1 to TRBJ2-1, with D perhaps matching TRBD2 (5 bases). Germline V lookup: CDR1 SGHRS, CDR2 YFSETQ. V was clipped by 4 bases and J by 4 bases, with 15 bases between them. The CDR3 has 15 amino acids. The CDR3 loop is CASSGSGGPYNEQFF. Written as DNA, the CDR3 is TGCGCCAGCAGCGGTTCTGGCGGGCCATACAATGAGCAGTTCTTC.

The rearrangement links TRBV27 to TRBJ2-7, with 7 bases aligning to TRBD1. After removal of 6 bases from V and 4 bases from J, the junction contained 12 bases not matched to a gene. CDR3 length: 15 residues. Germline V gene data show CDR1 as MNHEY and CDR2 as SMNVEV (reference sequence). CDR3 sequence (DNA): TGTGCCAGCAGCTACAGGGGCGCCGGATTTTACGAGCAGTACTTC. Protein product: CASSYRGAGFYEQYF.